These T cell receptor beta chains were read from a single sample in a study of T-cell reconstitution after alpha-beta-depleted transplantation in children. TCRdb processed the PCR reads anew with MiXCR; each CDR3 protein has one entry. In the table there are roughly 590,000 distinct CDR3 sequences, roughly 17% of which are singletons. This material consisted of PBMCs from the stem cell graft donor, taken from the stem cell graft. These receptor sequences come from a human donor who donated a stem cell graft to a child with acute myeloid leukemia. Each CDR3 is given with its conserved first and last residue. The D gene is left open where the match is weak. The size entry is marked missing in some rows and otherwise reads once, few, many or a size class.

V gene	clone size	D gene	J gene	CDR3 protein	CDR3 DNA
TRBV29-1	many	.	TRBJ2-5	CSVSPGLLRETQYF	TGCAGCGTCTCCCCAGGCCTCCTCAGAGAGACCCAGTACTTC
TRBV7-3	many	TRBD2	TRBJ2-1	CASSPAGGPYNEQFF	TGTGCCAGCAGCCCAGCGGGGGGGCCCTACAATGAGCAGTTCTTC
TRBV7-2	many	.	TRBJ2-7	CASSLMVQGSSYEQYF	TGTGCCAGCAGCTTAATGGTGCAGGGGTCCTCCTACGAGCAGTACTTC
TRBV29-1	many	TRBD1	TRBJ2-5	CSVTDRAETQYF	TGCAGCGTGACGGACAGGGCGGAGACCCAGTACTTC
TRBV29-1	many	TRBD1	TRBJ2-7	CSVEDPYRDRGDYEQYF	TGCAGCGTTGAAGATCCATACCGGGACAGGGGGGACTACGAGCAGTACTTC
TRBV5-5	few	TRBD1	TRBJ2-2	CASSLGTGGSNTGELFF	TGTGCCAGCAGCCTGGGGACAGGGGGCTCGAACACCGGGGAGCTGTTTTTT
TRBV7-2	.	TRBD1	TRBJ1-1	CASSLVSTGGMNTEAFF	TGTGCCAGCAGCTTAGTCTCCACAGGGGGCATGAACACTGAAGCTTTCTTT
TRBV7-3	many	.	TRBJ2-1	CASSFPGGSRQDREQFF	TGTGCCAGCAGCTTCCCTGGGGGGTCCCGGCAGGATAGGGAGCAGTTCTTC
TRBV11-1	many	.	TRBJ2-7	CASSLGAGDTYEQYF	TGTGCCAGCAGCTTAGGAGCAGGAGATACCTACGAGCAGTACTTC
TRBV20-1	.	.	TRBJ2-7	CSARDASRGPPYEQYF	TGCAGTGCTAGAGATGCTTCGCGGGGGCCTCCCTACGAGCAGTACTTC
TRBV4-1	.	.	TRBJ2-1	CASSLSGTIYNEQFF	TGCGCCAGCAGCCTCTCCGGGACAATCTACAATGAGCAGTTCTTC
TRBV6-5	many	.	TRBJ2-1	CASSSEPIRYNEQFF	TGTGCCAGCAGTTCTGAGCCGATCCGGTACAATGAGCAGTTCTTC
TRBV20-1	many	TRBD1	TRBJ2-3	CSAPGTGPDTQYF	TGCAGTGCCCCCGGGACAGGACCCGATACGCAGTATTTT
TRBV6-5	many	TRBD1	TRBJ1-6	CASSSYLDRGKISPLHF	TGTGCCAGCAGCTCCTACCTTGACAGGGGGAAGATTTCACCCCTCCACTTT
TRBV4-1	few	.	TRBJ2-2	CASSQDFGELFF	TGCGCCAGCAGCCAAGATTTCGGGGAGCTGTTTTTT
TRBV20-1	.	.	TRBJ2-1	CCASPLRGDRIYNEQFF	TGCTGTGCTAGTCCCTTACGGGGGGACAGAATCTACAATGAGCAGTTCTTC
TRBV20-1	many	TRBD2	TRBJ2-3	CSATQRPGGDTQYF	TGCAGTGCTACCCAGAGGCCGGGGGGAGATACGCAGTATTTT
TRBV12-3/TRBV12-4	many	.	TRBJ1-5	CASSSKGKPQHF	TGTGCCAGCAGTTCTAAGGGGAAGCCCCAGCATTTT
TRBV6-1	few	TRBD2	TRBJ2-2	CASSPRLAGGAGELFF	TGTGCCAGCAGCCCTAGACTAGCGGGGGGAGCCGGGGAGCTGTTTTTT
TRBV29-1	many	.	TRBJ1-1	CSVERAMNTEAFF	TGCAGCGTTGAACGGGCGATGAACACTGAAGCTTTCTTT
TRBV7-2	few	.	TRBJ1-2	CASSFPLHGYTF	TGTGCCAGCAGCTTTCCGCTCCATGGCTACACCTTT
TRBV7-9	.	.	TRBJ2-1	CASSLDSTNEQFF	TGTGCCAGCAGCTTAGATTCGACGAATGAGCAGTTCTTC
TRBV20-1	.	TRBD2	TRBJ2-1	CSARESRGGSYNEQFF	TGCAGTGCTAGAGAGTCGCGGGGGGGCTCCTACAATGAGCAGTTCTTC
TRBV7-2	many	.	TRBJ1-5	CASTPNLGNQPQHF	TGTGCCAGCACCCCAAACCTGGGCAATCAGCCCCAGCATTTT
TRBV12-3/TRBV12-4	many	.	TRBJ2-5	CASSWNQESTQYF	TGTGCCAGCAGTTGGAACCAAGAGTCGACCCAGTACTTC
TRBV6-2/TRBV6-3	few	TRBD2	TRBJ2-5	CASSTSTSGGARETQYF	TGTGCCAGCAGTACCTCGACTAGCGGGGGGGCGCGAGAGACCCAGTACTTC
TRBV6-1	many	TRBD1	TRBJ1-5	CASSGTGYQPQHF	TGTGCCAGCAGTGGGACAGGTTATCAGCCCCAGCATTTT
TRBV20-1	many	.	TRBJ1-6	CSARVGTGSPLHF	TGCAGTGCTAGAGTAGGGACTGGTTCACCCCTCCACTTT
TRBV20-1	once	TRBD1	TRBJ1-1	CSARVKTGPNTEAFF	TGCAGTGCTAGAGTGAAGACAGGGCCGAACACTGAAGCTTTCTTT
TRBV4-1	.	.	TRBJ2-3	CASSQDRAGATDTQYF	TGCGCCAGCAGCCAAGATCGGGCGGGGGCCACAGATACGCAGTATTTT
TRBV7-3	.	.	TRBJ2-1	CASSPPLRGSGNEQFF	TGTGCCAGCAGCCCCCCACTCAGGGGTTCGGGGAATGAGCAGTTCTTC